Following are 5 T cell receptor beta chains from one sample sequenced in a study of blood T cell dynamics during melanoma immunotherapy. Assay used: immunoSEQ multiplex PCR; TCRdb lists only in-frame clones, some missing. The data contain more than 3,500 clones, about 96% of them singletons. Time point reported: pre-treatment baseline. Sequencing was performed on effector memory CD8+ T cells from blood, taken from a patient treated with checkpoint blockade. The receptors were gathered from a human donor with melanoma.

The chain recombines TRBV14 with TRBJ2-1, with D uncertain. CDR3 length equals 13 residues. Germline-derived CDR1 and CDR2 are SGHDN and FVKESK. V was clipped by 3 bases and J by 7 bases, with 10 bases between them. DNA of the CDR3: TGTGCCAGCAGCCAGGTTGCAGTTAATGAGCAGTTCTTC. Its translation: CASSQVAVNEQFF.

The rearrangement joins TRBV19 to TRBJ1-5; the D gene is possibly TRBD1 (6 bases). Looked up from germline, CDR1 is LNHDA and CDR2 is SQIVND (reference sequence). V lost 3 bases to trimming and J lost 0 bases, with 9 bases between them. CDR3 length: 15 residues. CDR3: CASSMGDISNQPQHF. The DNA of the CDR3 is TGTGCCAGTAGTATGGGGGACATTAGCAATCAGCCCCAGCATTTT.

The CDR3 DNA follows: TGTGCCAGTAGTATTGGCTCCTACAATGAGCAGTTCTTC. Translating it yields CASSIGSYNEQFF. The chain links TRBV19 to TRBJ2-1; D not certain. The CDR3 extends over 13 amino acids. V was shortened by 3 bases and J by 0 bases, with 3 bases between the two germline ends. Germline CDR1 and CDR2: LNHDA and SQIVND (reference sequence).

J is TRBJ2-5 and V is TRBV27; D uncertain. The J call is in doubt because the DNA end fits TRBJ2-7 better. Germline assignment: CDR1 MNHEY and CDR2 SMNVEV (reference sequence). The CDR3 covers 14 residues. For the CDR3, the DNA is TGTGCCAGCAGTTTAGGCCAACGAGGATACGAGCAGTACTTC. Residues: CASSLGQRGYEQYF.

The chain employs TRBV7-9 and TRBJ2-7; 12 nucleotides align to TRBD2. The ends lost 5 bases at V and 5 bases at J; junction bases unmatched: 7. The germline V gene encodes CDR1 SEHNR and CDR2 FQNEAQ (reference sequence). CDR3 length: 15 residues. CDR3 region: CASSPPTSGRDEQYF. The CDR3 DNA follows: TGTGCCAGCAGCCCCCCGACTAGCGGGAGAGACGAGCAGTACTTC.